This is a list of T cell receptor beta chains from one sample in a study of shared T cell receptors in the human thymus. Sequenced by immunoSEQ multiplex PCR; TCRdb stores in-frame clones only, minus some. The sample comprises 540,000 or so clones, around three quarters of which are singletons, and about 0.013% rests with the top ten. This same sample was also taken into another study, of human thymus T cells.

The sequencing input was thymocytes. Receptors were obtained from a boy in the first two years of life with a congenital heart defect. Each CDR3 is given with its conserved first and last residue. Size values are once, few and many counts, or a class for expanded clones, and some rows have none.

>-|TRBV5-6
CASSFTLAGGPDITDTQYF
>-|TRBV14
CASRGSENTEAFF
>-|TRBV2
CASSGAGQAESGELFF
>-|TRBV29-1
CSHEGDGGELNDTQYF
>once|TRBV27
CASSRQTGTDTQYF
>-|TRBV30
CAAYRDRVSHTGELFF
>-|TRBV16
CASSQSAGEGRYTIYF
>-|TRBV25-1
CASRASGGVDQPQHF
>-|TRBV12-5
CASGLVGLAGGGSYNEQFF
>-|TRBV6-1
CASSEVILNTEAFF
>-|TRBV27
CASSTSGGINEQFF
>-|TRBV7-8
CASSLRVTGADNQPQHF
>-|TRBV5-6
CASSPGQGALSGQFF
>-|TRBV11-3
CASSPHRDYEQYF
>-|TRBV10-3
CAISDHTGEPYEQYF
>-|TRBV10-1
CASSERTGGGTTGELFF
>-|TRBV9
CASSVLPMGLANKGETQYF
>-|TRBV7-9
CASSLDTADRIDSGYTF
>-|TRBV5-1
CASNQRTGGTDTQYF
>-|TRBV5-4
CASSHSTAGNEEVEQYF
>-|TRBV7-6
CASSYNIAGGPSDNEQFF
>-|TRBV21-1
CAGTGSTTPHGYTF
>-|TRBV7-7
CASSATSGSTDTQYF
>-|TRBV30
CAWEPRVETNEKLFF
>-|TRBV5-1
CASSLALAGGNEQFF
>few|TRBV6-1
CASSWAAPCGNIQYF
>-|TRBV7-9
CASSLGARRAQNTGELFF
>-|TRBV6-6
CASSYLDRDQPQHF
>-|TRBV27
CASSLSPRSNTEAFF
>-|TRBV5-1
CASSGGGNSGANVLTF
>once|TRBV4-3
CASSQDSWREDPFRETQYF
>-|TRBV6-1
CASSSLRGNYGYTF
>-|TRBV30
CAWSVHGAQAYNEQFF
>-|TRBV7-2
CASSLLGTPPDTQYF
>-|TRBV28
CASEGSGQAFYGYTF
>once|TRBV7-2
CASSLELAGREQFF
>-|TRBV7-8
CASSLRPSTGHNYEQYF
>-|TRBV7-2
CASSVTRGANEQFF
>-|TRBV6-5
CASRSGSSYNEQFF
>-|TRBV5-6
CASSLQRESYEQYF
>-|TRBV4-1
CASSQDGALAGEQETQYF
>few|TRBV28
CASSPGLSTDTQYF
>-|TRBV10-3
CAISERLAGNNEQFF
>-|TRBV28
CASSYGSMQYF
>-|TRBV7-3
CASSVLDREGIQYF
>-|TRBV11-3
CASSIGQGQTGELFF
>once|TRBV27
CASSSLSGRALGNEQFF
>few|TRBV4-3
CASSQDRAYEQYF
>-|TRBV29-1
CSAMTFWRYYSGRNNEQFF
>-|TRBV7-9
CASRRGTSGHYTDTQYF
>-|TRBV5-6
CASSLRGGVYNEQFF
>-|TRBV5-1
CASSFPGDTEAFF
>-|TRBV6-5
CAGGLLSYEQYF
>-|TRBV5-1
CASSLPGLAHDEQYF
>-|TRBV9
CASSPRGGSFYGYTF
>-|TRBV19
CASSILDRATDTQYF
>-|TRBV7-2
CASSLVSSYEQYF